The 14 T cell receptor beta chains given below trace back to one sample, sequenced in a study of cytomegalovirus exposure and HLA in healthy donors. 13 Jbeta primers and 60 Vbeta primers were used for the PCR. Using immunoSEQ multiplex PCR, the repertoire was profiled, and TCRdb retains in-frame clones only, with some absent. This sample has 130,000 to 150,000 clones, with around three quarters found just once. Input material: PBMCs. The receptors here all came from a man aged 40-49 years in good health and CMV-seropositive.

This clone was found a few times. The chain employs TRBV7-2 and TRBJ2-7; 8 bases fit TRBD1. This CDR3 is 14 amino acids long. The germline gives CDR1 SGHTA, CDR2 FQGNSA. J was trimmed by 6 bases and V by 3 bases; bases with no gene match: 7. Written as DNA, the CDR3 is TGTGCCAGCAGCTTTAATCAGGGGGCGGGCGAGCAGTACTTC. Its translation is CASSFNQGAGEQYF. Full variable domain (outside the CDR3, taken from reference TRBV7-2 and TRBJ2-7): GAGVSQSPSNKVTEKGKDVELRCDPISGHTALYWYRQSLGQGLEFLIYFQGNSAPDKSGLPSDRFSAERTGGSVSTLTIQRTQQEDSAVYLCASSFNQGAGEQYFGPGTRLTVT.

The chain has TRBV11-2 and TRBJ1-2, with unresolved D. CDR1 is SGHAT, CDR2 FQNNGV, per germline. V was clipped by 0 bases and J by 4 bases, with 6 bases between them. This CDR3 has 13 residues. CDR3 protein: CASSLDHSYGYTF. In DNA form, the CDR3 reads TGTGCCAGCAGCTTAGATCACAGCTATGGCTACACCTTC.

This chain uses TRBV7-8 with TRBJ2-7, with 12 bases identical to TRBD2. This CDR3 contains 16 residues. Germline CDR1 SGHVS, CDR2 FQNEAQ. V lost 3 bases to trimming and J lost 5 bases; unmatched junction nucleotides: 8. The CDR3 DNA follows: TGTGCCAGCAGCTTCTGGACTAGCGGGATAAAGGACGAGCAGTACTTC. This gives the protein CASSFWTSGIKDEQYF.

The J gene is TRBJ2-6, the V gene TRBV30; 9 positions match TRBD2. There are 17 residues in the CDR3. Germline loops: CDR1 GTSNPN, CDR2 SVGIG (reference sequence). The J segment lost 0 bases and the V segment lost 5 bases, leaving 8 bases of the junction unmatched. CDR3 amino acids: CAWAGLALTSGANVLTF. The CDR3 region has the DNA TGTGCCTGGGCAGGACTAGCGCTAACCTCTGGGGCCAACGTCCTGACTTTC.

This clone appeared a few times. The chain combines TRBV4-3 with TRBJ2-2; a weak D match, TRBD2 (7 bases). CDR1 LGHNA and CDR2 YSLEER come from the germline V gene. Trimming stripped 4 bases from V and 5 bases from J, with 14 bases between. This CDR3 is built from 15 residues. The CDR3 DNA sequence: TGCGCCAGCAGCCCCGCGGGGGCTGGGACCGGGGAGCTGTTTTTT. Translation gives CASSPAGAGTGELFF.

The CDR3 DNA sequence: TGTGCCAGCTCACCTTGGCAGCCGACATACGAGCAGTACTTC. It yields the protein CASSPWQPTYEQYF. The chain couples TRBV18 to TRBJ2-7; D is uncertain. Germline V CDR1 and CDR2: KGHSH, LQKENI. The CDR3 is 14 residues long. V gave up 3 bases and J gave up 4 bases, with 13 bases separating them.

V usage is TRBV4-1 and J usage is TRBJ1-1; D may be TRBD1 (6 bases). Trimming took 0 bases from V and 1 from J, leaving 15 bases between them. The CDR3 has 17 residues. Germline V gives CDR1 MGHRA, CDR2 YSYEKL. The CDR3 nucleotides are TGCGCCAGCAGCCAAGAGGGGGCCGAGGGATCGAACACTGAAGCTTTCTTT. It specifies CASSQEGAEGSNTEAFF.

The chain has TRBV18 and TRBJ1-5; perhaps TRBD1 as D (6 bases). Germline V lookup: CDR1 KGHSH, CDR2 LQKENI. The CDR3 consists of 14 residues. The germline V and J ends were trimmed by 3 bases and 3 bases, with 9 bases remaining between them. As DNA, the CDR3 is TGTGCCAGCTCACCTGGACAGACCAATCAGCCCCAGCATTTT. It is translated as CASSPGQTNQPQHF.

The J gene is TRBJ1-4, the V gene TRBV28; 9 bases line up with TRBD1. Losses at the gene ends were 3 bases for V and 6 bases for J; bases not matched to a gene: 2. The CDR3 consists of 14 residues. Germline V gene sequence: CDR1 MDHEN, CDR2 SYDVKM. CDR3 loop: CASSFGQGYEKLFF. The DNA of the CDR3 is TGTGCCAGCAGTTTCGGACAGGGGTATGAAAAACTGTTTTTT. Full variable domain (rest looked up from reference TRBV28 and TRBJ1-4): DVKVTQSSRYLVKRTGEKVFLECVQDMDHENMFWYRQDPGLGLRLIYFSYDVKMKEKGDIPEGYSVSREKKERFSLILESASTNQTSMYLCASSFGQGYEKLFFGSGTQLSVL.

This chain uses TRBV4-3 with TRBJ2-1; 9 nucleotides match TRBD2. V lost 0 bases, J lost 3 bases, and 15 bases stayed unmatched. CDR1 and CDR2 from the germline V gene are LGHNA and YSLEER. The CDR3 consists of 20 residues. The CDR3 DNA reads TGCGCCAGCAGCCAAGATACGACTAGCGGAATGCCGGACCGCTACAATGAGCAGTTCTTC. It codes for CASSQDTTSGMPDRYNEQFF.

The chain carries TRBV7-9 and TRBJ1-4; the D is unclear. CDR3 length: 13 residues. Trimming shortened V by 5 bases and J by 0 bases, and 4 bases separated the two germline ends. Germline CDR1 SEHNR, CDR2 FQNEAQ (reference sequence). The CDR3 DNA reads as TGTGCCAGCAGCCGGGCAACTAATGAAAAACTGTTTTTT. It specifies CASSRATNEKLFF.

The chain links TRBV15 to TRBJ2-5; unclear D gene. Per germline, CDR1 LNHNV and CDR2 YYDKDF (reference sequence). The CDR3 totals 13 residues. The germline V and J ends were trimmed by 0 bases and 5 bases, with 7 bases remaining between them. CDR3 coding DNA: TGTGCCACCAGCAGAGAGCTCCGGGAGACCCAGTACTTC. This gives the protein CATSRELRETQYF. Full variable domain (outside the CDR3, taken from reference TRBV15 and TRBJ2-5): DAMVIQNPRYQVTQFGKPVTLSCSQTLNHNVMYWYQQKSSQAPKLLFHYYDKDFNNEADTPDNFQSRRPNTSFCFLDIRSPGLGDTAMYLCATSRELRETQYFGPGTRLLVL.

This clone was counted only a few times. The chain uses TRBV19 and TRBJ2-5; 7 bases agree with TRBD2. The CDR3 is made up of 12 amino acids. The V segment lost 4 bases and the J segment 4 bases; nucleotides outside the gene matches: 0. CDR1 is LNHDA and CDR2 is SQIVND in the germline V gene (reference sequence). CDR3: CASSSGRETQYF. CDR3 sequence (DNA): TGTGCCAGTAGTAGCGGGAGAGAGACCCAGTACTTC.

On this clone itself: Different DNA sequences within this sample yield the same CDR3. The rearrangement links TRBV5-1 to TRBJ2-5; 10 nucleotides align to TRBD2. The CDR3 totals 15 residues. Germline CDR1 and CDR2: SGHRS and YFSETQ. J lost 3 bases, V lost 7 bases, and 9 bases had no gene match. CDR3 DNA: TGCGCCAGCTGTCCAGGGACTAGCGTTGAAGAGACCCAGTACTTC. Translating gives CASCPGTSVEETQYF.